These 27 T cell receptor beta chains were all obtained from the same sample, sequenced in a study of T cells in tumors after PD-1 blockade. Generated by immunoSEQ multiplex PCR, the TCRdb table keeps only in-frame clones and is missing some. The table has tens of thousands of clones, approximately 79% seen once; the top ten hold approximately 7.9%. The sequenced sample was PBMCs, obtained before anti-PD-1 therapy. Receptors originate from a human donor with advanced basal cell or squamous cell carcinoma (not recorded which).

The sample holds a few counts of this clone. This chain uses TRBV10-3 with TRBJ2-7; D is unclear. V dropped 5 bases and J dropped 5 bases, with 10 bases sitting between them. Looked up from germline, CDR1 is ENHRY and CDR2 is SYGVKD. The CDR3 loop spans 12 amino acids. CDR3 loop: CAISRQADEQYF. CDR3 bases: TGTGCCATCAGTCGGCAGGCGGACGAGCAGTACTTC.

The chain carries TRBV5-4 and TRBJ1-1, with D uncertain. The CDR3 loop spans 13 amino acids. V dropped 3 bases and J dropped 0 bases, with 6 bases sitting between them. The germline V gene has CDR1 SGHNT and CDR2 YYREEE (reference sequence). CDR3 DNA: TGTGCCAGCAGCTCGGGATTGAACACTGAAGCTTTCTTT. It specifies CASSSGLNTEAFF. Together with reference TRBV5-4 and TRBJ1-1, the CDR3 gives the full variable domain: ETGVTQSPTHLIKTRGQQVTLRCSSQSGHNTVSWYQQALGQGPQFIFQYYREEENGRGNFPPRFSGLQFPNYSSELNVNALELDDSALYLCASSSGLNTEAFFGQGTRLTVV.

J is TRBJ1-2 and V is TRBV3-1 (or the pseudogene TRBV3-2), with D maybe TRBD1 (5 bases). Trimming took 4 bases from V and 6 from J, leaving 21 bases between them. The CDR3 is 16 residues long. The germline V gene encodes CDR1 LGHDT and CDR2 YNNKEL (reference sequence). CDR3 nucleotide sequence: TGTGCCAGCAGCCCTGGACAATTAGGGGTGAGGAATGGCTACACCTTC. Amino acids: CASSPGQLGVRNGYTF.

V and J are TRBV29-1 and TRBJ2-5, with D hard to call. The CDR3 sequence is 12 residues long. Germline CDR1 SQVTM, CDR2 ANQGSEA. V was pared by 7 bases and J by 1 base, with 10 bases between. The CDR3 DNA sequence: TGCAGCGCCAGCATCCTCCAAGAGACCCAGTACTTC. Translation: CSASILQETQYF.

The genes are TRBV3-1 (or the pseudogene TRBV3-2) and TRBJ1-2; D not certain. The CDR3 covers 13 residues. CDR1 is LGHDT, CDR2 YNNKEL, per germline (reference sequence). V was clipped by 5 bases and J by 3 bases, with 10 bases between them. The DNA for the CDR3 is TGTGCCAGCAGCGAAACCCGGGACTATGGCTACACCTTC. It specifies CASSETRDYGYTF.

The gene calls are TRBV4-2 and TRBJ2-7, with 13 bases aligning to TRBD2. The CDR3 loop spans 15 amino acids. V lost 3 bases to trimming and J lost 5 bases; unmatched junction nucleotides: 4. The germline V gene encodes CDR1 LGHNA and CDR2 YNFKEQ. This CDR3 is CASSQGLAGIDEQYF. For the CDR3, the DNA is TGTGCCAGCAGCCAGGGACTAGCGGGGATCGACGAGCAGTACTTC.

This chain joins TRBV5-4 and TRBJ1-2; D gene ambiguous. V gave up 0 bases and J gave up 7 bases, with 10 bases separating them. The CDR3 has 13 amino acids. The germline V gene has CDR1 SGHNT and CDR2 YYREEE (reference sequence). CDR3: CASSLGGASGYTF. The CDR3 nucleotides are TGTGCCAGCAGCTTGGGAGGAGCTTCTGGCTACACCTTC.

This clone has only one observation. This chain uses TRBV7-2 with TRBJ2-5; D call uncertain. The V gene's germline CDR1 is SGHTA and CDR2 FQGNSA. The CDR3 covers 15 residues. V was trimmed by 2 bases and J by 1 base, leaving 11 bases between them. Here the CDR3 reads CASSLNGHTQETQYF. In DNA, the CDR3 is TGTGCCAGCAGCTTAAATGGGCATACCCAAGAGACCCAGTACTTC.

This chain joins TRBV10-3 and TRBJ2-7; 12 bases align to TRBD2. Germline loops: CDR1 ENHRY, CDR2 SYGVKD. V was clipped by 6 bases and J by 6 bases; unmatched bases: 9. This CDR3 is 15 amino acids long. The DNA of the CDR3 is TGTGCCATCAGGGCAACTAGCGGGGGGAACCCCGAGCAGTACTTC. Amino acids: CAIRATSGGNPEQYF.

The chain uses TRBV6-1 and TRBJ1-2, with a tentative D call TRBD1 (5 bases). Germline CDR1 reads MNHNS; CDR2 reads SASEGT. This CDR3 has 14 residues. V was clipped by 8 bases and J by 2 bases, with 15 bases between them. The CDR3 sequence is CASEDRRGNYGYTF. CDR3 DNA sequence: TGTGCCAGCGAGGACCGCCGGGGGAACTATGGCTACACCTTC.

This rearrangement joins TRBV18 to TRBJ1-2; no reliable D call. Trimming stripped 2 bases from V and 2 bases from J, with 6 bases between. Germline V CDR1 and CDR2: KGHSH, LQKENI. This CDR3 has 13 amino acids. The CDR3 region has the DNA TGTGCCAGCTCACCAAGCAGAAACTATGGCTACACCTTC. Translating gives CASSPSRNYGYTF.

The V call is TRBV19, the J call TRBJ1-6, with TRBD1 matching 9 bases. Unmatched junction bases numbered 9, after V lost 2 bases and J lost 7 bases. CDR3 length: 17 residues. Germline V gene sequence: CDR1 LNHDA, CDR2 SQIVND (reference sequence). The CDR3 loop is CASSIKWGQGENSPLHF. CDR3 sequence (DNA): TGTGCCAGTAGTATAAAGTGGGGACAGGGTGAAAATTCACCCCTCCACTTT. The complete variable domain, with remaining parts taken from reference TRBV19 and TRBJ1-6, reads DGGITQSPKYLFRKEGQNVTLSCEQNLNHDAMYWYRQDPGQGLRLIYYSQIVNDFQKGDIAEGYSVSREKKESFPLTVTSAQKNPTAFYLCASSIKWGQGENSPLHFGNGTRLTVT.

The V gene is TRBV2, the J gene TRBJ2-5; 8 bases are a match to TRBD2. Germline CDR1 and CDR2: SNHLY and FYNNEI. The CDR3 runs to 16 residues. CDR3 amino acids: CGGERELENSQETQYF. The CDR3, as DNA: TGTGGAGGGGAGCGGGAGCTAGAAAACTCTCAAGAGACCCAGTACTTC. The variable domain in full, with the rest retrieved from reference TRBV2 and TRBJ2-5, is EPEVTQTPSHQVTQMGQEVILRCVPISNHLYFYWYRQILGQKVEFLVSFYNNEISEKSEIFDDQFSVERPDGSNFTLKIRSTKLEDSAMYFCGGERELENSQETQYFGPGTRLLVL.

The chain employs TRBV7-9 and TRBJ2-5; TRBD2 matches at 12 bases. There are 16 residues in the CDR3. V dropped 5 bases and J dropped 5; count of bases not matched to a gene: 9. Germline V gene sequence: CDR1 SEHNR, CDR2 FQNEAQ (reference sequence). The CDR3 protein is CASSHTSGGTWETQYF. CDR3 bases: TGTGCCAGCAGCCACACTAGCGGGGGGACTTGGGAGACCCAGTACTTC.

The chain links TRBV29-1 to TRBJ2-4, with 8 nucleotides matching TRBD1. Germline-derived CDR1 and CDR2 are SQVTM and ANQGSEA. V was clipped by 8 bases and J by 8 bases; unmatched bases: 14. This CDR3 spans 14 amino acids. The CDR3 DNA is TGCAGCCTAAGACAGGGGAGTACGGTGGACATTCAGTACTTC. It is translated as CSLRQGSTVDIQYF.

This chain uses TRBV5-4 with TRBJ2-3; D ambiguous. CDR3 length equals 16 residues. Trimming removed 5 bases from V and 0 bases from J, with 16 bases in between. Per germline, CDR1 SGHNT and CDR2 YYREEE (reference sequence). DNA for the CDR3: TGTGCCAGCAGATTTGGGTTAGAAGAGAGCACAGATACGCAGTATTTT. It is translated as CASRFGLEESTDTQYF.

The rearrangement joins TRBV12-3 or TRBV12-4 to TRBJ2-7, with no clear D. CDR3 length: 11 amino acids. V was pared by 3 bases and J by 7 bases, with 7 bases between. The CDR3 coding sequence is TGTGCCAGCAGTTTCCGGGTAGAGCAGTACTTC. Encoded protein: CASSFRVEQYF.

J is TRBJ2-5 and V is TRBV10-3, with D perhaps being TRBD1 or TRBD2 (5 bases each). This CDR3 region has 14 residues. V dropped 6 bases and J dropped 5 bases, with 16 bases sitting between them. Per germline, CDR1 ENHRY and CDR2 SYGVKD. CDR3 protein: CAIRHTTGPETQYF. The CDR3 DNA reads TGTGCCATCAGACATACGACGGGACCTGAGACCCAGTACTTC.

V is TRBV12-3 or TRBV12-4 and J is TRBJ2-1; unclear D gene. Trimming pared 3 bases from V and 9 bases from J, leaving 9 bases between. The CDR3 totals 12 residues. In DNA, the CDR3 is TGTGCCAGCAGTTTCTACTACGGTGAGCAGTTCTTC. Translation: CASSFYYGEQFF.

The chain is built from TRBV5-1 and TRBJ1-4; tentative D call: TRBD1 (5 bases). Trimming pared 6 bases from V and 2 bases from J, leaving 11 bases between. The CDR3 is 14 residues long. From germline, CDR1 is SGHRS and CDR2 YFSETQ. The CDR3 region is CASKQEPTNEKLFF. In DNA, the CDR3 is TGCGCCAGCAAACAGGAGCCTACTAATGAAAAACTGTTTTTT.

The chain links TRBV28 to TRBJ2-7; 7 bases map to TRBD1. J gave up 5 bases and V 6 bases, and 10 bases lay outside the gene matches. The CDR3 covers 14 residues. The germline gives CDR1 MDHEN, CDR2 SYDVKM. CDR3 sequence: CASRMTGTGDEQYF. CDR3 in DNA: TGTGCCAGCAGAATGACAGGGACCGGGGACGAGCAGTACTTC.

In this sample, this clone turned up a few times. The V call is TRBV3-1 (or the pseudogene TRBV3-2), the J call TRBJ2-5; a possible D gene is TRBD2 (5 bases). Per the germline V gene, CDR1 is LGHDT and CDR2 is YNNKEL (reference sequence). This CDR3 region has 16 residues. Trimming shortened V by 1 base and J by 5 bases, and 17 bases separated the two germline ends. The CDR3 spells CASSQAWGVGRETQYF. In DNA, the CDR3 is TGTGCCAGCAGCCAAGCTTGGGGAGTGGGTCGGGAGACCCAGTACTTC.

This clone showed up just a few times. The rearrangement links TRBV5-6 to TRBJ2-5; 13 bases agree with TRBD2. This CDR3 comprises 15 residues. In germline, CDR1 is SGHDT, CDR2 YYEEEE. The V gene end was trimmed by 4 bases and the J gene end by 5 bases; junction bases not matched to a gene: 5. The CDR3 DNA reads TGTGCCAGCAGCGGGGGACTAGCGGGGTGGGAGACCCAGTACTTC. Protein sequence: CASSGGLAGWETQYF.

The rearrangement links TRBV2 to TRBJ2-3; D assignment may be TRBD1 or TRBD2 (6 bases each). With 6 bases removed from V and 4 bases from J, the gap between germline ends came to 11 bases. Germline CDR1 is SNHLY and CDR2 is FYNNEI. This CDR3 region has 13 residues. As DNA, the CDR3 is TGTGCCAGCAGGGGGGGCGCGGCAGATACGCAGTATTTT. Translation: CASRGGAADTQYF.

This clone has a single count. CDR3 DNA sequence: TGTGCCACCGAACTGGACCTGTTCCCTAATGAGCAGTTCTTC. This translates into CATELDLFPNEQFF. The chain couples TRBV2 to TRBJ2-1; no definite D call. This CDR3 spans 14 amino acids. Trimming shortened V by 10 bases and J by 7 bases, and 20 bases separated the two germline ends. Germline loops: CDR1 SNHLY, CDR2 FYNNEI.

Worth noting for this clone: Other nucleotide sequences in the sample specify the same CDR3. The V call is TRBV7-9, the J call TRBJ2-1, with 14 nucleotides matching TRBD2. V was pared by 4 bases and J by 4 bases, with 3 bases of the junction left unmatched. The CDR3 has 16 residues. Per germline, CDR1 SEHNR and CDR2 FQNEAQ (reference sequence). CDR3 protein: CASSSGTSGSYNEQFF. The CDR3 DNA is TGTGCCAGCAGCTCCGGGACTAGCGGGAGTTACAATGAGCAGTTCTTC. Based on the CDR3 plus reference TRBV7-9 and TRBJ2-1, the full variable domain is DTGVSQNPRHKITKRGQNVTFRCDPISEHNRLYWYRQTLGQGPEFLTYFQNEAQLEKSRLLSDRFSAERPKGSFSTLEIQRTEQGDSAMYLCASSSGTSGSYNEQFFGPGTRLTVL.

This chain links TRBV5-1 with TRBJ2-1; perhaps TRBD1 as D (6 bases). Germline values: CDR1 SGHRS, CDR2 YFSETQ. The V and J ends lost 0 bases and 0 bases respectively, with 7 bases between them. The CDR3 runs to 15 residues. The CDR3 nucleotides are TGCGCCAGCAGCTTGGTCAGGGGCTCCTACAATGAGCAGTTCTTC. Amino acid sequence: CASSLVRGSYNEQFF.